A single sample is the source of the 25 T cell receptor beta chains below, sequenced in a study of blood T cell repertoires in COVID-19. Measured with immunoSEQ multiplex PCR; TCRdb has only the in-frame clones, and not every one. The sample records under 400,000 clones, approximately 87% being singletons. The material sequenced was PBMCs or T cells enriched from blood (not recorded which). The receptors shown here come from a middle-aged man in a cohort exposed to, infected with or recovered from COVID-19 (not recorded which).

In this sample, this clone turned up a few times. The rearrangement links TRBV10-2 to TRBJ1-1, with D uncertain. The V end was cut by 4 bases, the J end by 1 base, with 10 bases between. The CDR3 sequence is 14 residues long. CDR1 is WSHSY and CDR2 is SAAADI in the germline V gene. CDR3 region: CASSAPEGNTEAFF. In DNA form, the CDR3 reads TGCGCCAGCAGTGCCCCGGAGGGGAACACTGAAGCTTTCTTT.

This rearrangement joins TRBV3-1 (or the pseudogene TRBV3-2) to TRBJ1-1, with 8 bases matching TRBD1. This CDR3 is built from 16 residues. Germline V gene sequence: CDR1 LGHDT, CDR2 YNNKEL (reference sequence). After removal of 3 bases from V and 0 bases from J, the junction contained 6 bases not matched to a gene. Here the CDR3 reads CASSHGTGGMNTEAFF. The CDR3, as DNA: TGTGCCAGCAGCCATGGTACAGGGGGAATGAACACTGAAGCTTTCTTT.

The J gene is TRBJ2-1, the V gene TRBV5-8; TRBD2 matches 14 bases. CDR3 length: 18 amino acids. V shed 0 bases, J shed 3 bases, and the junction held 5 bases outside the gene matches. Germline values: CDR1 SGHTS, CDR2 YDEGEE. The CDR3 spells CASSLVWGTSGGYNEQFF. The CDR3 nucleotides read TGTGCCAGCAGCTTGGTTTGGGGGACTAGCGGGGGCTACAATGAGCAGTTCTTC.

The chain employs TRBV4-2 and TRBJ1-2; D not resolved. Germline lookup yields CDR1 LGHNA and CDR2 YNFKEQ. The CDR3 is made up of 14 amino acids. V was pared by 0 bases and J by 2 bases, with 7 bases between. The CDR3 reads CASSQDQANYGYTF. DNA of the CDR3: TGTGCCAGCAGCCAAGATCAGGCCAACTATGGCTACACCTTC.

This sequence joins TRBV6-5 and TRBJ2-7, with D possibly TRBD1 on 6 matching bases. Germline loops: CDR1 MNHEY, CDR2 SVGAGI. The CDR3 is made up of 15 amino acids. Trimming left V 0 bases short and J 2 bases short, with 11 bases between. The CDR3 DNA sequence: TGTGCCAGCAGTTACTCGATTAGGGGGACCTACGAGCAGTACTTC. Amino acids: CASSYSIRGTYEQYF.

CDR3 coding DNA: TGTGCCAGCAGCACCCGACAGAGGGGAAACACCATATATTTT. This sequence encodes CASSTRQRGNTIYF. The chain has TRBV3-1 (or the pseudogene TRBV3-2) and TRBJ1-3, with TRBD1 as a possible D gene (5 bases). V was cut by 5 bases and J by 4 bases, with 12 bases left in between. CDR3 length equals 14 residues. The germline CDR1 and CDR2 sequences are LGHDT and YNNKEL (reference sequence).

This rearrangement joins TRBV20-1 to TRBJ2-5, with 13 bases aligning to TRBD2. The germline V gene encodes CDR1 DFQATT and CDR2 SNEGSKA (reference sequence). The junction had 8 bases not matched to a gene; V was cut back by 3 bases and J by 4 bases. The CDR3 has 16 amino acids. CDR3 loop: CSASRGLAGSGETQYF. Here the CDR3 DNA reads TGCAGTGCTAGTCGGGGACTAGCGGGATCCGGAGAGACCCAGTACTTC.

The rearrangement uses TRBV5-1 and TRBJ2-7, with 8 bases identical to TRBD2. CDR1 SGHRS and CDR2 YFSETQ come from the germline V gene. The CDR3 is made up of 16 amino acids. V lost 4 bases to trimming and J lost 7 bases; unmatched junction nucleotides: 16. The CDR3: CASSQGLAGGVTEQYF. For the CDR3, the DNA is TGCGCCAGCAGCCAAGGACTAGCTGGGGGTGTGACTGAGCAGTACTTC. Full variable domain (rest looked up from reference TRBV5-1 and TRBJ2-7): KAGVTQTPRYLIKTRGQQVTLSCSPISGHRSVSWYQQTPGQGLQFLFEYFSETQRNKGNFPGRFSGRQFSNSRSEMNVSTLELGDSALYLCASSQGLAGGVTEQYFGPGTRLTVT.

The chain has TRBV7-2 and TRBJ2-2; 10 bases fit TRBD1. The CDR3 length is 15 residues. Germline V gene data show CDR1 as SGHTA and CDR2 as FQGNSA. J lost 9 bases, V lost 4 bases, and 8 bases had no gene match. The CDR3 DNA follows: TGTGCCAGCAGCTCCGGACAGGGGGGCTTTAGGGAGCTGTTTTTT. Translating it yields CASSSGQGGFRELFF.

This clone was counted a single time. The chain combines TRBV6-1 with TRBJ1-5; tentative D call: TRBD1 (6 bases). The CDR3 has 20 residues. V lost 2 bases and J 0 bases, leaving 23 bases between the germline ends. Germline V lookup: CDR1 MNHNS, CDR2 SASEGT. Here the CDR3 reads CASSEKGNGRTGSSNQPQHF. CDR3 DNA sequence: TGTGCCAGCAGTGAAAAGGGTAATGGACGCACAGGGAGTAGCAATCAGCCCCAGCATTTT.

The chain couples TRBV3-1 (or the pseudogene TRBV3-2) to TRBJ2-1; 14 bases line up with TRBD2. J lost 10 bases, V lost 4 bases, and 6 bases had no gene match. This CDR3 is 15 amino acids long. Germline loops: CDR1 LGHDT, CDR2 YNNKEL (reference sequence). The CDR3 sequence: CASSPRLAGGEEQFF. The CDR3 nucleotides are TGTGCCAGCAGCCCGAGACTAGCGGGAGGGGAAGAGCAGTTCTTC.

The V gene is TRBV9, the J gene TRBJ2-3, with D tentatively TRBD2 (6 bases). Germline-derived CDR1 and CDR2 are SGDLS and YYNGEE. Trimming shortened V by 0 bases and J by 7 bases, and 6 bases separated the two germline ends. CDR3 length: 12 residues. CDR3 DNA: TGTGCCAGCAGCGTAGGCGGGAATACGCAGTATTTT. Translated: CASSVGGNTQYF.

This rearrangement joins TRBV19 to TRBJ2-3; 12 bases are a match to TRBD2. This CDR3 region has 17 residues. J was trimmed by 4 bases and V by 2 bases; bases with no gene match: 7. In germline, CDR1 is LNHDA, CDR2 SQIVND (reference sequence). For the CDR3, the DNA is TGTGCCAGTAGTATAAGTGGACTAGCGGGAACCGCAGATACGCAGTATTTT. Protein product: CASSISGLAGTADTQYF.

This clone came up once. The chain links TRBV5-5 to TRBJ1-5; D is perhaps TRBD1 (6 bases). Germline CDR1 is SGHKS and CDR2 is YYEKEE (reference sequence). The V end was cut by 4 bases, the J end by 3 bases, with 14 bases between. This CDR3 region has 15 residues. The CDR3 is CASSGDTRNNQPQHF. In DNA, the CDR3 is TGTGCCAGCAGCGGGGACACCCGGAACAATCAGCCCCAGCATTTT.

CDR3 in DNA: TGCGCCAGCAGCTTGGATCTAGATGGCGAGCAGTACTTC. Translating it yields CASSLDLDGEQYF. The genes are TRBV5-1 and TRBJ2-7, with D uncertain. The CDR3 spans 13 residues. V was cut by 0 bases and J by 6 bases, with 10 bases left in between. CDR1 and CDR2 from the germline V gene are SGHRS and YFSETQ. Using reference TRBV5-1 and TRBJ2-7 for the parts outside the CDR3, the full variable domain is KAGVTQTPRYLIKTRGQQVTLSCSPISGHRSVSWYQQTPGQGLQFLFEYFSETQRNKGNFPGRFSGRQFSNSRSEMNVSTLELGDSALYLCASSLDLDGEQYFGPGTRLTVT.

The chain links TRBV2 to TRBJ2-4; 10 bases match TRBD2. V shed 6 bases and J 15 bases; nucleotides not matched to a gene: 8. CDR3 length: 12 residues. Germline CDR1 reads SNHLY; CDR2 reads FYNNEI. The CDR3 region is CASRGPSGSGYF. Written as DNA, the CDR3 is TGTGCCAGCAGGGGGCCTAGCGGGAGTGGGTACTTC.

This clone was counted a few times. The chain has TRBV2 and TRBJ2-7, with 7 bases lining up with TRBD1. The CDR3 extends over 15 amino acids. Germline V gives CDR1 SNHLY, CDR2 FYNNEI. V lost 8 bases to trimming and J lost 4 bases; unmatched junction nucleotides: 14. The CDR3 bases are TGTGCCAGCGGAACACCGGGACAGTCCAGGTACGAGCAGTACTTC. It yields the protein CASGTPGQSRYEQYF.

This clone was observed a few times. The chain employs TRBV6-5 and TRBJ1-2; 8 bases agree with TRBD1. Germline trimming cut 6 bases from V and 7 bases from J; bases unmatched to any gene: 7. Germline V gene lookup returns CDR1 MNHEY and CDR2 SVGAGI. This CDR3 spans 13 amino acids. The CDR3 sequence: CASSPPGGGGYTF. The CDR3 DNA sequence: TGTGCCAGCAGCCCCCCAGGGGGCGGTGGCTACACCTTC.

J is TRBJ1-2 and V is TRBV15; D remains unclear. Trimming took 2 bases from V and 8 from J, leaving 9 bases between them. Per germline, CDR1 LNHNV and CDR2 YYDKDF (reference sequence). This CDR3 comprises 12 residues. The CDR3 DNA reads TGTGCCACCAGCAGACCCGGGTGGGGCTACACCTTC. Its translation: CATSRPGWGYTF.

V and J are TRBV7-2 and TRBJ2-5; D may be TRBD2 (5 bases). Trimming took 6 bases from V and 7 from J, leaving 15 bases between them. Germline CDR1 and CDR2: SGHTA and FQGNSA. The CDR3 sequence is 13 residues long. CDR3 sequence (DNA): TGTGCCAGCAGATATCTAGCCGAGAGGACCCAGTACTTC. It specifies CASRYLAERTQYF.

This CDR3 is CACGQGWVNTEAFF. The CDR3 nucleotides read TGTGCCTGCGGACAGGGTTGGGTGAACACTGAAGCTTTCTTT. The chain employs TRBV30 and TRBJ1-1; 8 bases line up with TRBD1. The length of the CDR3 is 14 residues. Germline trimming cut 6 bases from V and 0 bases from J; bases unmatched to any gene: 6. In germline, CDR1 is GTSNPN, CDR2 SVGIG (reference sequence).

This clone came up a few times. V gene TRBV28 combines with J gene TRBJ1-6; 9 positions agree with TRBD1. Trimming took 3 bases from V and 10 from J; bases not matched to a gene: 10. The CDR3 loop spans 16 amino acids. Germline assignment: CDR1 MDHEN and CDR2 SYDVKM. The CDR3 sequence: CASSLGTGGGTSPLHF. CDR3 sequence (DNA): TGTGCCAGCAGTTTGGGCACAGGGGGCGGCACGTCACCCCTCCACTTT. The full variable domain, rest sourced from reference TRBV28 and TRBJ1-6, is DVKVTQSSRYLVKRTGEKVFLECVQDMDHENMFWYRQDPGLGLRLIYFSYDVKMKEKGDIPEGYSVSREKKERFSLILESASTNQTSMYLCASSLGTGGGTSPLHFGNGTRLTVT.

The genes are TRBV5-8 and TRBJ1-1; no clear D. The germline V and J ends were trimmed by 1 base and 6 bases, with 13 bases remaining between them. Germline lookup yields CDR1 SGHTS and CDR2 YDEGEE. This CDR3 comprises 14 residues. The CDR3 nucleotides read TGTGCCAGCAGCTTGTATGGGCCCCGAGCTGAAGCTTTCTTT. This sequence encodes CASSLYGPRAEAFF.

This CDR3 reads CASSEASETQYF. The CDR3 DNA reads TGTGCCAGCAGTGAAGCATCGGAGACCCAGTACTTC. The rearrangement joins TRBV6-1 to TRBJ2-5; D remains unclear. The CDR3 is 12 amino acids. Deletions cut 0 bases from V and 5 bases from J, with 4 bases between. The germline V gene has CDR1 MNHNS and CDR2 SASEGT.

The chain uses TRBV7-2 and TRBJ2-7; 11 bases are a match to TRBD2. Trimming at V came to 2 bases and at J to 4 bases, leaving 4 bases not matched to a gene. From germline, CDR1 is SGHTA and CDR2 FQGNSA. This CDR3 has 15 amino acids. CDR3 nucleotides: TGTGCCAGCAGCTTAAACCCTAGCGGGAGGTACGAGCAGTACTTC. Protein product: CASSLNPSGRYEQYF.